This TCR beta chain was captured in a study of CD8+CD57+ T cells in acquired aplastic anemia. Study-level background: Sorted CD4+ and CD8+ cells yielded DNA averaging around 3 ug. Findings and caveats of the study: Between patients and controls, 25 to 30 CD8+ CDR3 sequences were found in common. A significant difference in CD8+ Simpson's diversity between patients and controls was not found.

TCR beta VDJ and CDR3 were profiled, and genomic DNA was the template. TCRdb passed the reads through MiXCR, listing each CDR3 protein once. The sample has about 200,000 distinct CDR3 sequences; 55% to 65% are singletons. Those patients picked for sequencing had displayed CD8+CD57+ cell expansion on flow cytometry. As a group, the patients uniformly had severe acquired aplastic anemia. Worth noting for this clonotype: Its antigen is as yet unknown.

The CDR3 is 14 residues long. The germline gives CDR1 ENHRY, CDR2 SYGVKD. V lost 8 bases, J lost 0 bases, and 11 bases lay in between. The gene calls are TRBV10-3 and TRBJ1-3; unclear D gene. The sequencing input was sorted CD4+, CD8+, or CD8+CD57+ T cells (not recorded which) from PBMCs. This clonotype was sampled from a human donor with aplastic anemia. CDR3 sequence (DNA): TGTGCCATCCGAGGCGGTGCCTCTGGAAACACCATATATTTT. It translates to CAIRGGASGNTIYF.